This entry features one T cell receptor (beta chain) sequence. What it recognizes is unknown. PCR was performed using 60 Vbeta and 13 Jbeta primers. Generated by immunoSEQ multiplex PCR, the TCRdb table keeps only in-frame clones and is missing some. The sample has roughly 150,000 clones, 82% seen once; the top ten hold 0.95% to 1%. Deletions cut 0 bases from V and 5 bases from J, with 5 bases between. This CDR3 has 12 amino acids. CDR1 is MNHEY, CDR2 SVGAGI, per germline. This specimen comes from a study of cytomegalovirus exposure and HLA in healthy donors. Study outcomes and limitations: The later analysis indicated that the majority of CMV-associated TCR beta chains appeared HLA-restricted.

Specimen: PBMCs. The receptor comes from a girl between 2 and 10 years old in good health and CMV-seropositive. The J gene is TRBJ2-7, the V gene TRBV6-5; TRBD2 might be the D (5 bases). The CDR3 sequence is CASSYSRDEQYF. The CDR3 DNA is TGTGCCAGCAGTTACTCGCGGGACGAGCAGTACTTC.